One and the same sample provided the 8 T cell receptor beta chains below, sequenced in a study of naive and memory T cell subsets. General observations from the study: Naive repertoires, especially CD8, held a few larger clonotypes, possibly memory cells re-expressing CD45RA.

Their antigens remain unidentified. The beta constant-region primer was an equimolar mix of two oligonucleotides covering TRBC1 and TRBC2. Four rounds of PCR amplified the ligated cDNA using nested alpha and beta constant-region primers plus SP2. Each CDR3 protein gets one entry after TCRdb re-called the UMI-ligation and nested PCR reads with MiXCR. The sample carries over 110,000 distinct CDR3 sequences, more than 15% recorded once. Sequences were obtained from naive CD8+ T cells from blood. The source is a human donor in good health.

The chain links TRBV6-5 to TRBJ2-7; 7 bases map to TRBD1. Germline V gene data show CDR1 as MNHEY and CDR2 as SVGAGI. J was trimmed by 2 bases and V by 4 bases; bases with no gene match: 5. This CDR3 contains 14 residues. The CDR3 DNA reads TGTGCCAGCAGTTTGGGACAGATGACCTACGAGCAGTACTTC. This codes for CASSLGQMTYEQYF.

This clonotype turned up a few times. This chain joins TRBV7-6 and TRBJ2-1; D is ambiguous. The V end lost 4 bases, the J end lost 0 bases, and 4 bases lay between the germline ends. There are 13 residues in the CDR3. CDR1 and CDR2 from the germline V gene are SGHVS and FNYEAQ. The CDR3 reads CASSSASYNEQFF. The CDR3 DNA reads as TGTGCCAGCAGCTCTGCCTCCTACAATGAGCAGTTCTTC.

This clonotype was detected a few times. The chain is built from TRBV6-5 and TRBJ2-2; unclear D gene. V shed 6 bases and J shed 6 bases, with 8 bases lying between them. This CDR3 contains 12 residues. Germline V CDR1 and CDR2: MNHEY, SVGAGI. CDR3 protein: CASRTLAGELFF. The CDR3 region has the DNA TGTGCCAGCAGAACCCTGGCCGGGGAGCTGTTTTTT.

The rearrangement links TRBV4-1 to TRBJ2-3, with 7 bases aligning to TRBD2. Germline loops: CDR1 MGHRA, CDR2 YSYEKL. J gave up 4 bases and V 0 bases, and 7 bases lay outside the gene matches. The CDR3 loop spans 16 amino acids. CDR3 loop: CASSQEAPGGADTQYF. DNA for the CDR3: TGCGCCAGCAGCCAAGAAGCCCCGGGAGGAGCAGATACGCAGTATTTT.

This clonotype was observed many times. The chain is built from TRBV12-3 or TRBV12-4 and TRBJ1-1; D gene uncertain. This CDR3 spans 13 amino acids. V gave up 1 base and J gave up 5 bases, with 8 bases separating them. The CDR3 spells CASSLDRGTEAFF. The DNA for the CDR3 is TGTGCCAGCAGTTTAGACAGAGGAACTGAAGCTTTCTTT.

The V and J genes are TRBV29-1 and TRBJ2-1, with no clear D. V lost 8 bases and J lost 9, with 20 bases in between. CDR3 length equals 13 residues. The V gene's germline CDR1 is SQVTM and CDR2 ANQGSEA. This chain's CDR3 is CSLSPRPAGEQFF. The CDR3 DNA is TGCAGCCTATCCCCGCGCCCGGCCGGTGAGCAGTTCTTC.

In this sample, this clonotype turned up a few times. Here the CDR3 DNA reads TGTGCCAGCAGCACGGCCCCGGGATTGAGGGTTACTGAAGCTTTCTTT. Its protein is CASSTAPGLRVTEAFF. V is TRBV6-2 or TRBV6-3 and J is TRBJ1-1; unclear D gene. Per germline, CDR1 MNHEY and CDR2 SVGEGT. V lost 6 bases and J 5 bases, leaving 22 bases between the germline ends. The CDR3 has 16 residues.

The genes are TRBV29-1 and TRBJ2-7; 10 nucleotides match TRBD1. Germline CDR1 SQVTM, CDR2 ANQGSEA. CDR3 length equals 13 residues. Trimming took 6 bases from V and 3 from J; bases not matched to a gene: 5. DNA for the CDR3: TGCAGCGTGGAGACAGGGGGCCTCTACGAGCAGTACTTC. It is translated as CSVETGGLYEQYF.